These 9 T cell receptor beta chains originate from one sample sequenced in a study of OX40 agonist ivuxolimab in advanced cancers. TCRdb keeps only in-frame clones here, not all; method: immunoSEQ multiplex PCR. The sample includes about 28,000 clones, 70% to 85% of them seen just once. The specimen was CD4+ or CD8+ T cells sorted from blood, collected in a trial of the OX40 agonist ivuxolimab. Receptors were obtained from an adult with an advanced solid tumor such as melanoma, head and neck, liver or kidney cancer.

The chain combines TRBV7-9 with TRBJ2-5; D remains unclear. The CDR3 loop spans 13 amino acids. V lost 10 bases to trimming and J lost 5 bases, with 17 bases between them. CDR1 SEHNR and CDR2 FQNEAQ come from the germline V gene (reference sequence). The CDR3 nucleotides read TGTGCCACCCAACCCCCTGAGAGGGAGACCCAGTACTTC. It yields the protein CATQPPERETQYF. Using reference TRBV7-9 and TRBJ2-5 for the parts outside the CDR3, the full variable domain is DTGVSQNPRHKITKRGQNVTFRCDPISEHNRLYWYRQTLGQGPEFLTYFQNEAQLEKSRLLSDRFSAERPKGSFSTLEIQRTEQGDSAMYLCATQPPERETQYFGPGTRLLVL.

The rearrangement joins TRBV6-6 to TRBJ1-3, with TRBD1 matching over 9 bases. The ends lost 2 bases at V and 3 bases at J; junction bases unmatched: 5. The germline CDR1 and CDR2 sequences are MNHNY and SVGAGI (reference sequence). This CDR3 has 16 residues. Written as DNA, the CDR3 is TGTGCCAGCAGTTACCCGCAGACAGGGGGTGGAAACACCATATATTTT. It is translated as CASSYPQTGGGNTIYF.

V is TRBV6-4 and J is TRBJ2-7; D is unclear. This CDR3 contains 14 residues. The germline gives CDR1 MRHNA, CDR2 SNTAGT. V was trimmed by 2 bases and J by 1 base, leaving 9 bases between them. The CDR3 is CASSDRVQSYEQYF. The CDR3 bases are TGTGCCAGCAGTGACAGGGTTCAATCCTACGAGCAGTACTTC.

V usage is TRBV5-6 and J usage is TRBJ2-1; TRBD2 agrees at 10 bases. In germline, CDR1 is SGHDT, CDR2 YYEEEE. Germline trimming cut 3 bases from V and 8 bases from J; bases unmatched to any gene: 14. The CDR3 is made up of 17 amino acids. The CDR3 region has the DNA TGTGCCAGCAGCTGGGGGCTAGCGGGAGATCCCCAGGATGAGCAGTTCTTC. This translates into CASSWGLAGDPQDEQFF. Based on the CDR3 plus reference TRBV5-6 and TRBJ2-1, the full variable domain is DAGVTQSPTHLIKTRGQQVTLRCSPKSGHDTVSWYQQALGQGPQFIFQYYEEEERQRGNFPDRFSGHQFPNYSSELNVNALLLGDSALYLCASSWGLAGDPQDEQFFGPGTRLTVL.

The genes are TRBV2 and TRBJ1-4; D is perhaps TRBD1 (6 bases). The CDR3 spans 14 residues. The V gene lost 6 bases and the J gene lost 4 bases, with 12 bases spanning the gap. Germline V gene sequence: CDR1 SNHLY, CDR2 FYNNEI. CDR3 nucleotides: TGTGCCAGCAGGGTGACAGGTTATAATGAAAAACTGTTTTTT. This encodes CASRVTGYNEKLFF.

The V call is TRBV6-1, the J call TRBJ2-7; 9 bases are a match to TRBD1. Looked up from germline, CDR1 is MNHNS and CDR2 is SASEGT. The CDR3 covers 15 residues. Trimming at V came to 2 bases and at J to 1 base, leaving 3 bases not matched to a gene. CDR3 amino acids: CASSETGGASYEQYF. Written as DNA, the CDR3 is TGTGCCAGCAGTGAAACAGGGGGCGCTTCCTACGAGCAGTACTTC.

V usage is TRBV4-1 and J usage is TRBJ2-2; TRBD1 matches at 7 bases. Germline CDR1 reads MGHRA; CDR2 reads YSYEKL. This CDR3 region has 15 residues. V lost 2 bases and J lost 5; bases outside the gene matches: 5. For the CDR3, the DNA is TGCGCCAGCAGCCAATCAGACAGGGCGACCGGGGAGCTGTTTTTT. Protein product: CASSQSDRATGELFF.

In this sample, this clone turned up once. V and J are TRBV6-6 and TRBJ2-5; possibly TRBD1 for D (6 bases). Trimming pared 6 bases from V and 1 base from J, leaving 12 bases between. Germline V gene data show CDR1 as MNHNY and CDR2 as SVGAGI (reference sequence). The CDR3 runs 14 residues. The chain's CDR3 is CASSHRDIQETQYF. The CDR3 nucleotides are TGTGCCAGCAGCCACCGGGACATCCAAGAGACCCAGTACTTC.

The V and J genes are TRBV13 and TRBJ2-1, with D perhaps TRBD2 (7 bases). CDR1 and CDR2 (germline): PRHDT, FYEKMQ (reference sequence). Trimming stripped 6 bases from V and 6 bases from J, with 12 bases between. CDR3 length equals 13 residues. The chain's CDR3 is CASSGGGLNEQFF. CDR3 DNA: TGTGCCAGCAGTGGGGGGGGCCTCAATGAGCAGTTCTTC.